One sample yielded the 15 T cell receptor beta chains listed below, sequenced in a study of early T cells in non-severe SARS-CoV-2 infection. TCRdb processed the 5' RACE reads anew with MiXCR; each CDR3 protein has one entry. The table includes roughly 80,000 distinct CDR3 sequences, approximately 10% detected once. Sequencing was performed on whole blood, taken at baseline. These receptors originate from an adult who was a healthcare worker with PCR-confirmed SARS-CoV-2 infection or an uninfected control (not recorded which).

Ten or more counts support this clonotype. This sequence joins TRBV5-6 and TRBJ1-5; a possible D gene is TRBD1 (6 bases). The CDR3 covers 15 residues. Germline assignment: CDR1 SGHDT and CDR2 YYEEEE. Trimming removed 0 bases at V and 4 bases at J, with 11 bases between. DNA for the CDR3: TGTGCCAGCAGCTTGGATCGGACAGCTAATCAGCCCCAGCATTTT. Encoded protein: CASSLDRTANQPQHF.

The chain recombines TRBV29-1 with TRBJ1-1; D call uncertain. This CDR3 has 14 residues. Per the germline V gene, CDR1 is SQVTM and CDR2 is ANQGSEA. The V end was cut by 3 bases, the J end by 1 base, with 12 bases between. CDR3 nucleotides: TGCAGCGTTGAGGTTAGACACGGGAACACTGAAGCTTTCTTT. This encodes CSVEVRHGNTEAFF. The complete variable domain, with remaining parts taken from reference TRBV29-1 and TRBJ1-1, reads SAVISQKPSRDICQRGTSLTIQCQVDSQVTMMFWYRQQPGQSLTLIATANQGSEATYESGFVIDKFPISRPNLTFSTLTVSNMSPEDSSIYLCSVEVRHGNTEAFFGQGTRLTVV.

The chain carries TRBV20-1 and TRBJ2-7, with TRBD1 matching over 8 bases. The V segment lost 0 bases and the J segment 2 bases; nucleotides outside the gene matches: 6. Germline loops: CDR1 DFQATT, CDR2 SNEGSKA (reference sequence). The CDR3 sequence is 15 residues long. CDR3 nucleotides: TGCAGTGCTAGAGATGGGGGGACAGGTGCCTACGAGCAGTACTTC. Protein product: CSARDGGTGAYEQYF.

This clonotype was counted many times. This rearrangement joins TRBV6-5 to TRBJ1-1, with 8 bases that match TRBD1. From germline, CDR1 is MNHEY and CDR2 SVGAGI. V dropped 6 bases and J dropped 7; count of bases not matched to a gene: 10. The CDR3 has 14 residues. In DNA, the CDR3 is TGTGCCAGCAGAAGGACAGGGACGAATGTTGAAGCTTTCTTT. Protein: CASRRTGTNVEAFF.

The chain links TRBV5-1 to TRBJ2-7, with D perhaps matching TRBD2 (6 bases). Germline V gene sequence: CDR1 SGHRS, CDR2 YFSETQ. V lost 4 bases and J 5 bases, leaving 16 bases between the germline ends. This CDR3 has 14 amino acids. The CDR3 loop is CASSPRAGEDEQYF. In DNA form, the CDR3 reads TGCGCCAGCAGCCCCCGAGCCGGGGAGGACGAGCAGTACTTC.

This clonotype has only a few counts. CDR3: CASSYGGAGTYEQYF. DNA for the CDR3: TGTGCCAGCAGTTACGGGGGGGCAGGGACCTACGAGCAGTACTTC. The chain employs TRBV6-5 and TRBJ2-7; D is possibly TRBD2 (7 bases). V was pared by 2 bases and J by 2 bases, with 13 bases between. Germline assignment: CDR1 MNHEY and CDR2 SVGAGI. There are 15 residues in the CDR3.

The CDR3 DNA reads as TGCAGTGCTAGAGATCAGCGGGGGGCCGGAGATACGCAGTATTTT. Its translation is CSARDQRGAGDTQYF. The chain is built from TRBV20-1 and TRBJ2-3; 9 positions match TRBD2. Germline V gene sequence: CDR1 DFQATT, CDR2 SNEGSKA (reference sequence). Trimming removed 0 bases from V and 5 bases from J; junction bases left unmatched: 6. The CDR3 consists of 15 residues.

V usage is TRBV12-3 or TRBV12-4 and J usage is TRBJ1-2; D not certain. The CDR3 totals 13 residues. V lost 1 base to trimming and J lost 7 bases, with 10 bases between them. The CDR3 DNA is TGTGCCAGCAGTTTAGGCGGCGGGTTTGGCTACACCTTC. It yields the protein CASSLGGGFGYTF.

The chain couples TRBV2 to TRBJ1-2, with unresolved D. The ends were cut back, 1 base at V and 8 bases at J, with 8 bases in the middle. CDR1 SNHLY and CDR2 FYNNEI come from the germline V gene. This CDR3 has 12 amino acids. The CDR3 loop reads CASSEGVGGYTF. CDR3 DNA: TGTGCCAGCAGTGAAGGTGTCGGAGGCTACACCTTC.

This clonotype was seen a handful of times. CDR3 bases: TGTGCCAGCAGCATGTGGGGCGGAACGAACACTGAAGCTTTCTTT. It specifies CASSMWGGTNTEAFF. This sequence joins TRBV5-7 and TRBJ1-1, with a weak D call TRBD1 (5 bases). TRBV5-7 is classed as an ORF, of uncertain function. This CDR3 comprises 15 residues. V lost 4 bases and J lost 1, with 14 bases in between.

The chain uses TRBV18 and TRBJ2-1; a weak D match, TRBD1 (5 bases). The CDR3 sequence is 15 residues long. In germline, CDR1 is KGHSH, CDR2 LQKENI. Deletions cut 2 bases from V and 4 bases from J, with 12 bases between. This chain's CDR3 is CASSPDRTPYNEQFF. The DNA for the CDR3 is TGTGCCAGCTCACCAGACAGAACTCCATACAATGAGCAGTTCTTC.

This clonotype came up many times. In DNA form, the CDR3 reads TGCAGCGCTGCATCGGGACAGGCATACTATGGCTACACCTTC. This codes for CSAASGQAYYGYTF. The J gene is TRBJ1-2, the V gene TRBV29-1, with 8 positions matching TRBD1. CDR3 length: 14 amino acids. The V segment lost 7 bases and the J segment 3 bases; nucleotides outside the gene matches: 10. Germline V gene sequence: CDR1 SQVTM, CDR2 ANQGSEA.

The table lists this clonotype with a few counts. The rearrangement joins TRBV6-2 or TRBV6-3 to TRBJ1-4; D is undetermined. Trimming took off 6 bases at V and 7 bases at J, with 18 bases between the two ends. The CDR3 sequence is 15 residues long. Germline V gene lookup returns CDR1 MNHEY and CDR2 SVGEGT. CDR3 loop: CASRSQPTQGEKLFF. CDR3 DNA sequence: TGTGCCAGCAGGAGTCAGCCAACTCAAGGTGAAAAACTGTTTTTT.

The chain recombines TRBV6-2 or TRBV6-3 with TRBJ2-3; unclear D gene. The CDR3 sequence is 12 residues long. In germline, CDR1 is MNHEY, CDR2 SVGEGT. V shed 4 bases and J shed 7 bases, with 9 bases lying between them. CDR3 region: CASSFTGYTQYF. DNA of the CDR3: TGTGCCAGCAGTTTCACTGGTTATACGCAGTATTTT.

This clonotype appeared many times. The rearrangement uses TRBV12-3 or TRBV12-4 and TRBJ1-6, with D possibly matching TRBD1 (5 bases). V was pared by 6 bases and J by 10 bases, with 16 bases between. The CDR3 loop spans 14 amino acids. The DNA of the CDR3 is TGTGCCAGCAGCCCAACAGGATTGCGCTCACCCCTCCACTTT. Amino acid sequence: CASSPTGLRSPLHF.